This T cell receptor beta chain stems from a study of cytomegalovirus exposure and HLA in healthy donors (dated by TCRdb to about 2017). Background for the entire study: According to a later analysis, one platform produced both the roughly 110 validation repertoires and the 666 repertoires of the first cohort. The study aimed to test whether signatures of past pathogen exposure could be identified by cataloging public T cell receptors. Along with the roughly 670-subject first cohort, a separate validation cohort of 120 different subjects was used. The study combined high-throughput TCR immunosequencing, statistical association of individual TCRs with disease status, and machine learning to predict cytomegalovirus infection status. Here is what the overall study found, with its caveats: Cytomegalovirus status was reported to be diagnosed by the classifier with high specificity and sensitivity in both the original and validation cohorts. Subsequent analysis determined that TCRs grouped into clusters in the first cohort also showed a tendency toward co-occurrence across the 130 or so validation repertoires, and approximately 93% of cluster scores exceeded 0. A few of the identified cytomegalovirus-associated TCR beta chains were confirmed in vitro to be specific for cytomegalovirus antigens. The authors suggested that the approach could potentially be extended to other disease states and immunological phenotypes. Most TCR sequences were observed very rarely across donors, whereas some public TCRs were present in many individuals. A later analysis lacked HLA typing for the validation cohort, so it scored co-occurrence in that cohort across all 110 or so repertoires. The study gave a list of 150 to 200 TCR beta chains associated with cytomegalovirus.

Library prep was done by the immunoSEQ multiplex PCR assay. The study's processing was this. A statistical classification framework was built to diagnose cytomegalovirus status from the catalog of TCR beta chain sequences. TCRdb mirrors the immuneACCESS table, restricted to in-frame sequences. Some clones are absent from its copies; in checked studies, under half trace to an unresolved V gene, and the reason for the others is unknown. V and J calls and clone size follow that table, whereas D and trimming were derived from the DNA. The table for this sample lists more than 110,000 clones; 88% of them were counted only once. 7.9% of the sample is taken by the ten largest. A note on this clone: This clone's antigen is unknown. Qualities for individual bases were not recorded, and no much larger clone is one base off.

The donors belonged to the validation cohort of about 120 subjects, which was separate from the 666-subject first cohort. Trimming costs V 3 bases and J 2 bases, and their ends lie 5 bases apart. The CDR3, from cysteine to phenylalanine, totals 13 residues. The sequence is cut down to CDR3 DNA, 39 bases in frame from base 1. CDR1 is given as WNHNN and CDR2 as SYGVQD, both from the germline V gene (reference sequence). Sequenced material: PBMCs. The chain is made from TRBV10-1 and TRBJ1-3; possibly the D gene is TRBD1, per 5 matching bases. The sequence came from a young woman in good health and CMV-seropositive. At the DNA level, the sequence is TGCGCCAGCAGTGACAGGGCTGGAAACACCATATATTTT. This yields the protein CASSDRAGNTIYF.